These T cell receptor beta chains were read from a single sample in a study of long-term antiretroviral therapy in people with HIV. The table came from immunoSEQ multiplex PCR; TCRdb's copy has only in-frame clones and leaves some out. The sample consists of 15,000 to 20,000 clones, 60% to 85% of them appearing once. The sample in question was unsorted PBMCs, obtained 2.3 years after starting antiretroviral therapy. Receptors were obtained from a woman between 35 and 50 years old with HIV. Each CDR3 is given with its conserved first and last residue. Fields, in order: CDR3 length, J gene, V gene, CDR3 protein.

>17|TRBJ2-3|TRBV11-2
CASSLSFEGFGKDTQYF
>13|TRBJ1-2|TRBV27
CASRKTGNYGYTF
>18|TRBJ2-3|TRBV4-2
CASSPELAGGPETDTQYF
>13|TRBJ2-7|TRBV5-4
CASSWGGSYEQYF
>14|TRBJ2-7|TRBV4-1
CASSRTPTIGEQYF
>17|TRBJ1-2|TRBV4-2
CASSAGTGVPRAYGYTF
>14|TRBJ2-5|TRBV7-7
CATSPGQGWETQYF
>13|TRBJ1-1|TRBV30
CAWSGQHNTEAFF
>15|TRBJ2-3|TRBV7-6
CASSLSGGAADTQYF
>13|TRBJ2-3|TRBV6-5
CASTSGITDTQYF
>15|TRBJ1-4|TRBV11-3
CASSLSRQNNEKLFF
>13|TRBJ1-1|TRBV19
CASSISLYTEAFF
>14|TRBJ1-2|TRBV5-4
CASSLGTVPYGYTF
>11|TRBJ1-1|TRBV2
CASKENTEAFF
>15|TRBJ1-3|TRBV6-1
CASSVQIYPGNTIYF
>14|TRBJ2-7|TRBV9
CASSVGVGSYEQYF
>16|TRBJ2-5|TRBV7-2
CASSLAGTSGQETQYF
>15|TRBJ1-3|TRBV4-2
CASSQGGFSGNTIYF
>14|TRBJ2-1|TRBV14
CASSWGLAYAEQFF
>12|TRBJ2-7|TRBV2
CASSAYWDEQYF
>14|TRBJ2-2|TRBV5-1
CASSSDRVSGELFF
>17|TRBJ2-1|TRBV27
CASSDIQRVSSYNEQFF
>18|TRBJ1-5|TRBV11-2
CASSLNPMGFGGNQPQHF
>15|TRBJ2-5|TRBV5-6
CASSSAEGTQETQYF